Each of the 10 T cell receptor beta chains below was sequenced from the same sample in a study of shared clonotypes between healthy human individuals. The naive CD8 subset, CD45RO-negative cells positively selected for CCR7, excluded terminally differentiated effector memory CD45RA+ cells. The assay was immunoSEQ multiplex PCR, and TCRdb's table has in-frame clones only and misses some. The sample consists of nearly 600,000 clones, around 95% of them appearing once. The material sequenced was naive CD8+ T cells sorted from blood. These receptors were obtained from a woman younger than 45 in good health.

The CDR3 nucleotides read TGTGCCAGCAGTACACAGGGACTCGGAAACACCATATATTTT. Translating it yields CASSTQGLGNTIYF. The V and J genes are TRBV6-5 and TRBJ1-3; maybe TRBD1 (6 bases). The CDR3 totals 14 residues. V dropped 5 bases and J dropped 4 bases, with 12 bases sitting between them. Germline V gives CDR1 MNHEY, CDR2 SVGAGI.

This clone has a single count. The rearrangement links TRBV7-9 to TRBJ2-7; possibly TRBD2 for D (6 bases). V shed 4 bases and J shed 0 bases, with 10 bases lying between them. The CDR3 is 14 residues long. Germline loops: CDR1 SEHNR, CDR2 FQNEAQ (reference sequence). CDR3 loop: CASSSSESSYEQYF. Written as DNA, the CDR3 is TGTGCCAGCAGCTCTAGCGAGAGCTCCTACGAGCAGTACTTC.

The chain is built from TRBV19 and TRBJ2-7, with TRBD2 matching 13 bases. The V gene end was trimmed by 9 bases and the J gene end by 2 bases; junction bases not matched to a gene: 4. The CDR3 is 14 residues long. The germline gives CDR1 LNHDA, CDR2 SQIVND (reference sequence). The CDR3 protein is CASRLAGGTYEQYF. The CDR3, as DNA: TGTGCCAGCCGACTAGCGGGAGGCACCTACGAGCAGTACTTC.

This chain uses TRBV29-1 with TRBJ2-1; 8 nucleotides align to TRBD1. V lost 6 bases and J lost 4; bases outside the gene matches: 8. Germline V gives CDR1 SQVTM, CDR2 ANQGSEA. CDR3 size: 14 residues. The CDR3 region has the DNA TGCAGCGTGGTCGGGACAGGTAAATACAATGAGCAGTTCTTC. Residues: CSVVGTGKYNEQFF.

The rearrangement joins TRBV28 to TRBJ2-1; D ambiguous. The V and J ends lost 3 bases and 6 bases respectively, with 9 bases between them. The germline gives CDR1 MDHEN, CDR2 SYDVKM. The CDR3 is 13 residues long. CDR3 nucleotides: TGTGCCAGCAGTTTCCGTATCTCCAATGAGCAGTTCTTC. Its translation is CASSFRISNEQFF.

The chain recombines TRBV6-5 with TRBJ2-5; D gene unclear. The CDR3 is 12 residues long. Deletions cut 4 bases from V and 3 bases from J, with 6 bases between. CDR1 is MNHEY, CDR2 SVGAGI, per germline. CDR3 in DNA: TGTGCCAGCAGTTCGGTCAAAGAGACCCAGTACTTC. Its protein product is CASSSVKETQYF.

This clone is a singleton in its sample. The V gene is TRBV27, the J gene TRBJ2-3; D not resolved. V was trimmed by 0 bases and J by 1 base, leaving 11 bases between them. The CDR3 totals 16 residues. Germline CDR1 and CDR2: MNHEY and SMNVEV (reference sequence). The CDR3 nucleotides read TGTGCCAGCAGTTTATCGGTAGCATCGGGCACAGATACGCAGTATTTT. Protein sequence: CASSLSVASGTDTQYF.

This chain links TRBV7-9 with TRBJ2-1; D call uncertain. There are 14 residues in the CDR3. V was shortened by 2 bases and J by 7 bases, with 12 bases between the two germline ends. The germline V gene encodes CDR1 SEHNR and CDR2 FQNEAQ (reference sequence). Written as DNA, the CDR3 is TGTGCCAGCAGCTTACCCCCCTCGACGAATGAGCAGTTCTTC. The encoded protein is CASSLPPSTNEQFF.

This chain joins TRBV27 and TRBJ2-1; D remains unclear. Trimming shortened V by 3 bases and J by 6 bases, and 18 bases separated the two germline ends. Germline V CDR1 and CDR2: MNHEY, SMNVEV (reference sequence). The CDR3 consists of 16 residues. The CDR3 protein is CASSLLERFPGNEQFF. CDR3 DNA: TGTGCCAGCAGTTTGCTCGAGAGGTTTCCTGGCAATGAGCAGTTCTTC.

The genes are TRBV29-1 and TRBJ2-7; D perhaps matches TRBD1 (6 bases). Trimming cost V 3 bases and J 2 bases, with 11 bases left between them. Germline V gives CDR1 SQVTM, CDR2 ANQGSEA. CDR3 length: 13 amino acids. The CDR3 loop is CSVEVDSTYEQYF. The CDR3 DNA reads TGCAGCGTTGAGGTGGACAGCACCTACGAGCAGTACTTC.